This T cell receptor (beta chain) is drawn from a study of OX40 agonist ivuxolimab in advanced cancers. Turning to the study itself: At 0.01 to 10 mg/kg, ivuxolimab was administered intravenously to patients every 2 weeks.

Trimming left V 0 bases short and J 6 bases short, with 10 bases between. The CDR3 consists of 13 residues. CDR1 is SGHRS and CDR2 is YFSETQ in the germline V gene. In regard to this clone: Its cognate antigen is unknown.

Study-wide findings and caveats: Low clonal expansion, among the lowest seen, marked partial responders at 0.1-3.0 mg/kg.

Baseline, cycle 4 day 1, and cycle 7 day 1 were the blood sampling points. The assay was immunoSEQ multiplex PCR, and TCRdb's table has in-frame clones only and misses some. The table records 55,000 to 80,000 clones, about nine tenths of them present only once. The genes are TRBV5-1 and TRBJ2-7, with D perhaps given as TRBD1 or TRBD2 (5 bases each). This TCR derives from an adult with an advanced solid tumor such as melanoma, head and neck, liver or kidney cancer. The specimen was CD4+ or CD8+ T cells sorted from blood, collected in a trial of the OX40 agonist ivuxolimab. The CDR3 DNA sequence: TGCGCCAGCAGCTTGGCCCCTGGGGGCGAGCAGTACTTC. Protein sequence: CASSLAPGGEQYF.